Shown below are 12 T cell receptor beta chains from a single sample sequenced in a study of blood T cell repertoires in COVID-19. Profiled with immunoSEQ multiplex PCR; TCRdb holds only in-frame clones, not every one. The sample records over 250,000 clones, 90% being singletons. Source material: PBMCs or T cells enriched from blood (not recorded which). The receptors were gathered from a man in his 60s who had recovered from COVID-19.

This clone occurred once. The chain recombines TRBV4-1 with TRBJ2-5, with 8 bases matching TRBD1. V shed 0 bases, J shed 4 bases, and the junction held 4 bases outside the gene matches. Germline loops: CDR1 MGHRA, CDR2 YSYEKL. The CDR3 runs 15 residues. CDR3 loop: CASSQDGQGAETQYF. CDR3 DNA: TGCGCCAGCAGCCAAGATGGGCAGGGGGCAGAGACCCAGTACTTC.

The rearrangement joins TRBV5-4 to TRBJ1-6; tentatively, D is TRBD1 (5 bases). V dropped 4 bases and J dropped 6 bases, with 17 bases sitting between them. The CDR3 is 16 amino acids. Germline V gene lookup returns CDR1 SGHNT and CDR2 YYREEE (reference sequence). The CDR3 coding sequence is TGTGCCAGCAGCCGGGGACGTTCGGGAGGTAATTCACCCCTCCACTTT. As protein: CASSRGRSGGNSPLHF.

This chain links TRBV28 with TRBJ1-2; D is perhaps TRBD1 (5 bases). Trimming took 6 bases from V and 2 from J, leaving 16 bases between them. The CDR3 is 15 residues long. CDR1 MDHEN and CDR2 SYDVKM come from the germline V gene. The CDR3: CASSMSTGLNYGYTF. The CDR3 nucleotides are TGTGCCAGCAGCATGAGTACGGGACTAAACTATGGCTACACCTTC.

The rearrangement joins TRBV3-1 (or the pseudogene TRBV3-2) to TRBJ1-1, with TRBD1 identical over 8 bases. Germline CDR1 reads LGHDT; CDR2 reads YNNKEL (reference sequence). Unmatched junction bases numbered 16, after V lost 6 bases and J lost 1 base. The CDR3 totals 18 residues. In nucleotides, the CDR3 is TGTGCCAGCAGTCCGATAGCCCTGACAGGGGCATGGAACACTGAAGCTTTCTTT. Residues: CASSPIALTGAWNTEAFF.

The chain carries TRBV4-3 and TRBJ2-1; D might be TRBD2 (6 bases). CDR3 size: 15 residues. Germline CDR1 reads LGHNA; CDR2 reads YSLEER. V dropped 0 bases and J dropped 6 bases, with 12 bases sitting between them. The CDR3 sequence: CASSQDSFGGNEQFF. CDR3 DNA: TGCGCCAGCAGCCAAGATAGTTTCGGGGGCAATGAGCAGTTCTTC.

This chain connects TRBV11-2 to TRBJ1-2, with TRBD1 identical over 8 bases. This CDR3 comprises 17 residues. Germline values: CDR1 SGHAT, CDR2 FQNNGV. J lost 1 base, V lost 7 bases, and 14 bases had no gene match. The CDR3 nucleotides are TGTGCCAGCACCCCGAGACAGGGGACGTACTATAACTATGGCTACACCTTC. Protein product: CASTPRQGTYYNYGYTF.

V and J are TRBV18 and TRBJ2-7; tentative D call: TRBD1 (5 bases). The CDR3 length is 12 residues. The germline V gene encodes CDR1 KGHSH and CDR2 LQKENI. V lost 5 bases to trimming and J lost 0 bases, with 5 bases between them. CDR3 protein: CASSGASYEQYF. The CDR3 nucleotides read TGTGCCAGCTCAGGGGCCTCCTACGAGCAGTACTTC.

Here the CDR3 reads CASSQGTSGVNTGELFF. The CDR3 coding sequence is TGTGCCAGCAGCCAGGGGACTAGCGGGGTGAACACCGGGGAGCTGTTTTTT. The chain combines TRBV4-2 with TRBJ2-2; TRBD2 agrees at 13 bases. The CDR3 has 17 amino acids. V shed 3 bases and J 1 base; nucleotides not matched to a gene: 2. Germline V gene lookup returns CDR1 LGHNA and CDR2 YNFKEQ.

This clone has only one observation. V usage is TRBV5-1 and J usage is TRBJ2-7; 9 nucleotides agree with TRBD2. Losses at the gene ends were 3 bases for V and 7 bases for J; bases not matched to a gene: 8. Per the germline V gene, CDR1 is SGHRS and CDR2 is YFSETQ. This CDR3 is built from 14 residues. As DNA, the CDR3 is TGCGCCAGCAGCTCGGGACTAGCTGGAAGTGAGCAGTACTTC. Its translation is CASSSGLAGSEQYF. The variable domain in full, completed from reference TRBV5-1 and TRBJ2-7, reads KAGVTQTPRYLIKTRGQQVTLSCSPISGHRSVSWYQQTPGQGLQFLFEYFSETQRNKGNFPGRFSGRQFSNSRSEMNVSTLELGDSALYLCASSSGLAGSEQYFGPGTRLTVT.

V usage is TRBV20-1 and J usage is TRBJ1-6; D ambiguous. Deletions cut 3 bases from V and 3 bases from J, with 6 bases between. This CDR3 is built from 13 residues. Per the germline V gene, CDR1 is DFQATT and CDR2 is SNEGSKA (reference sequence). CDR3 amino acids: CSASTGYNSPLHF. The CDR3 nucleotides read TGCAGTGCTAGTACGGGCTATAATTCACCCCTCCACTTT.

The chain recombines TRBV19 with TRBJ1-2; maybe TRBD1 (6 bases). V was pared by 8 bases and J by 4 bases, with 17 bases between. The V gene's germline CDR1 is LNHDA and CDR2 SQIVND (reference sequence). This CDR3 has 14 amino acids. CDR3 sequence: CASSGAGAIYGYTF. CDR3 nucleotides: TGTGCCAGTTCGGGCGCAGGGGCGATCTATGGCTACACCTTC.

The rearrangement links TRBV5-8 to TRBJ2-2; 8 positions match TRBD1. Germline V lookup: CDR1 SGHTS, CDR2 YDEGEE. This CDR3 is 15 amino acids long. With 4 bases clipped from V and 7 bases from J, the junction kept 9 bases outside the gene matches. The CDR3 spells CASSTRTGSDGELFF. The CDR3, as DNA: TGTGCCAGCAGCACCCGGACAGGGTCGGACGGGGAGCTGTTTTTT. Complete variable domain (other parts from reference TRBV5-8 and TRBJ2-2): EAGVTQSPTHLIKTRGQQATLRCSPISGHTSVYWYQQALGLGLQFLLWYDEGEERNRGNFPPRFSGRQFPNYSSELNVNALELEDSALYLCASSTRTGSDGELFFGEGSRLTVL.